The 4 T cell receptor beta chains below were found in one sample sequenced in a study of T cell repertoires in cytomegalovirus infection. TCRdb analysed the reads with MiXCR anew, one entry per CDR3 protein. The sample lists 680,000 or so distinct CDR3 sequences; 35% to 45% were seen once. Sequencing was carried out using PBMCs. Receptors originate from a human donor in good health (CMV status not recorded). Some clones in this sample may be carry-over from other donors' samples.

V gene TRBV23-1 combines with J gene TRBJ1-4; D gene unclear. Being an ORF, TRBV23-1 has a function that is uncertain. The V gene lost 0 bases and the J gene lost 5 bases, with 13 bases spanning the gap. The CDR3 contains 16 residues. CDR3 region: CASSQSSGRRNEKLFF. CDR3 nucleotides: TGCGCCAGCAGTCAATCGAGCGGCAGAAGAAATGAAAAACTGTTTTTT.

V is TRBV19 and J is TRBJ1-1; a possible D gene is TRBD1 (6 bases). Germline CDR1 LNHDA, CDR2 SQIVND (reference sequence). V gave up 10 bases and J gave up 4 bases, with 22 bases separating them. This CDR3 spans 15 amino acids. Here the CDR3 reads CATTTGVGGGTEAFF. The CDR3, as DNA: TGTGCCACCACAACCGGGGTAGGAGGGGGCACTGAAGCTTTCTTT. Complete variable domain (other parts from reference TRBV19 and TRBJ1-1): DGGITQSPKYLFRKEGQNVTLSCEQNLNHDAMYWYRQDPGQGLRLIYYSQIVNDFQKGDIAEGYSVSREKKESFPLTVTSAQKNPTAFYLCATTTGVGGGTEAFFGQGTRLTVV.

Concerning this clonotype itself: The junction shows a germline mismatch at one end, possibly a read error. The genes are TRBV7-2 and TRBJ2-4, with D tentatively TRBD2 (7 bases). In germline, CDR1 is SGHTA, CDR2 FQGNSA. This CDR3 region has 15 residues. CDR3 in amino acids: CASGLGQTFGRIQYF. As DNA, the CDR3 is TGTGCCAGCGGCTTAGGACAGACCTTCGGGAGGATTCAGTACTTC. Drawing the rest from reference TRBV7-2 and TRBJ2-4, the complete variable domain is GAGVSQSPSNKVTEKGKDVELRCDPISGHTALYWYRQSLGQGLEFLIYFQGNSAPDKSGLPSDRFSAERTGGSVSTLTIQRTQQEDSAVYLCASGLGQTFGRIQYFGAGTRLSVL.

Note on this clonotype: The final CDR3 position lacks the conserved phenylalanine or tryptophan, pointing to a likely read error. The chain employs TRBV7-9 and TRBJ1-3; 7 positions match TRBD1. Trimming removed 6 bases from V and 4 bases from J; junction bases left unmatched: 6. The CDR3 runs 14 residues. Looked up from germline, CDR1 is SEHNR and CDR2 is FQNEAQ (reference sequence). The CDR3 sequence is CASRDRSAGNTIYC. CDR3 coding DNA: TGTGCCAGCAGGGACAGGTCGGCCGGAAACACCATATATTGT.